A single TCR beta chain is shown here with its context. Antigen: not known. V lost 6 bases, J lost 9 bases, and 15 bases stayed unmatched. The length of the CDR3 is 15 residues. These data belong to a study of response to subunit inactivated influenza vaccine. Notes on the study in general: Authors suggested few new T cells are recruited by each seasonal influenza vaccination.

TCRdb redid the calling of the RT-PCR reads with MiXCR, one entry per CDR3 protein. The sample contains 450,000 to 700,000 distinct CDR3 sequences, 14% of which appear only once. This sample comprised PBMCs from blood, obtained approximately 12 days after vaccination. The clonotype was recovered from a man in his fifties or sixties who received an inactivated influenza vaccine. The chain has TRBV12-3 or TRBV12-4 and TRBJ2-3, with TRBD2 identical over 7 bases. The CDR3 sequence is CASRTSGVAGVTQYF. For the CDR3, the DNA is TGTGCCAGCAGGACCAGCGGGGTGGCGGGAGTAACGCAGTATTTT.